Included here is one T cell receptor (beta chain) sequence, with context. Its cognate antigen is unknown. The sample belongs to a study of cytomegalovirus exposure and HLA in healthy donors. Whole-study findings and limits: Apparent HLA restriction characterized most CMV-associated TCR beta chains in a later analysis. The authors later linked a missense DCLRE1C variant to TCR beta V- and J-gene trimming.

The V end lost 4 bases, the J end lost 3 bases, and 9 bases lay between the germline ends. CDR1 SGHDN and CDR2 FVKESK come from the germline V gene. The CDR3 loop spans 13 amino acids. 13 Jbeta primers and 60 Vbeta primers were used for the PCR. Generated by immunoSEQ multiplex PCR, the TCRdb table keeps only in-frame clones and is missing some. There are about 140,000 clones in the sample; roughly 86% occur only once, and roughly 3.2% lies in the top ten. This receptor was taken from a man in his late teens or twenties in good health and CMV-seropositive. The chain has TRBV14 and TRBJ1-1, with a weak D call TRBD1 (6 bases). Material for sequencing was PBMCs. This CDR3 reads CASSLQGDTEAFF. As DNA, the CDR3 is TGTGCCAGCAGCCTACAGGGAGACACTGAAGCTTTCTTT.